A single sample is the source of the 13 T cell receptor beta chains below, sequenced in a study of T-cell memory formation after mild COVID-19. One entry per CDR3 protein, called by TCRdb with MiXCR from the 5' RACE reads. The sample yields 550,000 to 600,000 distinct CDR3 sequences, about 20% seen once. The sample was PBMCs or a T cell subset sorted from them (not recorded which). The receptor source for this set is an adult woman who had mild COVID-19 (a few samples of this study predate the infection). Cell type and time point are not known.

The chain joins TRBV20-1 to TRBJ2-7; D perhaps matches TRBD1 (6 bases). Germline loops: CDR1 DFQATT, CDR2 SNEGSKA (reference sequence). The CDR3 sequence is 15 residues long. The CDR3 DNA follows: TGCAGCGCCACTCCCGGACAGTGGGCTTTCTACGAGCAGTACTTC. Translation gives CSATPGQWAFYEQYF.

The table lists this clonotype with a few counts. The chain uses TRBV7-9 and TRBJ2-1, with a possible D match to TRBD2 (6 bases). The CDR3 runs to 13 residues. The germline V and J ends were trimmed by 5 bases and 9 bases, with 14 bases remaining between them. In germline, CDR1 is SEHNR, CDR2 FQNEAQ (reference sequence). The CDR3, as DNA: TGTGCCAGCAGCCTAACGGGAGCTCGTGAGCAGTTCTTC. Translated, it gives CASSLTGAREQFF.

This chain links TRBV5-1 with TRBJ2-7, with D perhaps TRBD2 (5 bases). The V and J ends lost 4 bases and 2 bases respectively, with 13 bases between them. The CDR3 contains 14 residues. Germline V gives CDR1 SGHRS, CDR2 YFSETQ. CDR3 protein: CASSRGRETYEQYF. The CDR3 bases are TGCGCCAGCAGCCGCGGTAGGGAGACCTACGAGCAGTACTTC.

The CDR3 region is CASIGPPANKQVASGNYGYTF. The CDR3 DNA reads TGTGCCAGCATAGGCCCACCCGCTAATAAGCAGGTGGCGTCGGGGAACTATGGCTACACCTTC. This rearrangement joins TRBV2 to TRBJ1-2; the D is unclear. Per the germline V gene, CDR1 is SNHLY and CDR2 is FYNNEI. Trimming took 7 bases from V and 2 from J, leaving 35 bases between them. There are 21 residues in the CDR3.

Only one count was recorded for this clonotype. The DNA of the CDR3 is TGTGCCAGCAGTAAACGACGTCTAGGCATCGGGGGCTACACCTTC. Translation gives CASSKRRLGIGGYTF. This chain links TRBV6-2 or TRBV6-3 with TRBJ1-2; D gene ambiguous. The germline V and J ends were trimmed by 5 bases and 8 bases, with 21 bases remaining between them. This CDR3 is 15 amino acids long. Germline values: CDR1 MNHEY, CDR2 SVGEGT.

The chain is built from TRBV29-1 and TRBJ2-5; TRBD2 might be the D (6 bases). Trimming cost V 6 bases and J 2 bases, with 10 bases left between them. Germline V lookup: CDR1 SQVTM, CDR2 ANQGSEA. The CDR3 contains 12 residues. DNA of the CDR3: TGCAGCGTCCGGGACTCACAAGAGACCCAGTACTTC. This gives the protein CSVRDSQETQYF.

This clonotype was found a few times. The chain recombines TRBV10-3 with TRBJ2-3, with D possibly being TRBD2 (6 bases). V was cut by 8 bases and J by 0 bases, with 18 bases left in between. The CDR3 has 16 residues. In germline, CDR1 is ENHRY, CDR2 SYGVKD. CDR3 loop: CAILKGGAGSTDTQYF. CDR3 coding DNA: TGTGCCATCCTCAAAGGAGGGGCGGGCAGCACAGATACGCAGTATTTT.

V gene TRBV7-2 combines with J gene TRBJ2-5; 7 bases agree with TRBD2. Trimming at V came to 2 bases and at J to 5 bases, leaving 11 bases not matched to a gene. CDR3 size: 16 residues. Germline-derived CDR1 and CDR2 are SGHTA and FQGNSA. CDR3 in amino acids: CASSLSLAERVETQYF. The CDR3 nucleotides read TGTGCCAGCAGCTTAAGTCTAGCGGAGAGGGTTGAGACCCAGTACTTC.

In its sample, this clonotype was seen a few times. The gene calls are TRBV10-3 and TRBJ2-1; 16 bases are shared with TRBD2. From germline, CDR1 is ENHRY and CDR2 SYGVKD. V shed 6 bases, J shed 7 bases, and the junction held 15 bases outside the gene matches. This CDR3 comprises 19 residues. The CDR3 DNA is TGTGCCATCAGCGGGACTAGCGGGAGGGCCCGGCTATGGGGGAATGAGCAGTTCTTC. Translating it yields CAISGTSGRARLWGNEQFF.

The CDR3 sequence: CASSIRGSRWRELTDTQYF. The CDR3 DNA is TGTGCCAGCAGCATCAGGGGGAGTCGGTGGCGGGAGCTCACAGATACGCAGTATTTT. J is TRBJ2-3 and V is TRBV7-3, with D perhaps given as TRBD1 or TRBD2 (7 bases each). CDR1 and CDR2 from the germline V gene are SGHTA and FQGTGA. V was clipped by 5 bases and J by 2 bases, with 26 bases between them. This CDR3 is built from 19 residues.

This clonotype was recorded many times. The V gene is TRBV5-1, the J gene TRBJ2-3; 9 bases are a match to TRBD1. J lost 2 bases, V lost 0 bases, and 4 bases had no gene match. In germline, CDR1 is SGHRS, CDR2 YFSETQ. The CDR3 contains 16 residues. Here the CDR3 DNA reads TGCGCCAGCAGCTTGGGATGGGACAGGGTCACAGATACGCAGTATTTT. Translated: CASSLGWDRVTDTQYF.

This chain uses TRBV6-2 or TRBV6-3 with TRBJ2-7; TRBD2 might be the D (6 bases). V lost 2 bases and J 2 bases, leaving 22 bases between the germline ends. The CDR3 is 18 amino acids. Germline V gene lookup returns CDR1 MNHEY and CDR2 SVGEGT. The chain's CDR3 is CASSYGGTPKDRTYEQYF. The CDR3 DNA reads TGTGCCAGCAGTTACGGCGGGACTCCGAAGGACCGAACCTACGAGCAGTACTTC.

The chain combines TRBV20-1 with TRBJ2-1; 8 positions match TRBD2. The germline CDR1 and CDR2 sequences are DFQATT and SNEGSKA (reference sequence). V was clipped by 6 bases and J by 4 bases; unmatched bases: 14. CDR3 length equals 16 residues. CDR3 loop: CSAPDSREGGYNEQFF. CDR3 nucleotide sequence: TGCAGTGCCCCTGATTCCCGGGAGGGGGGGTACAATGAGCAGTTCTTC.